These T cell receptor beta chains were read from a single sample in a study of blood T cell repertoires in COVID-19. TCRdb's copy holds only in-frame clones and misses some; the assay was immunoSEQ multiplex PCR. The data show about 68,000 clones, about 90% seen once. The specimen sequenced was peripheral blood. Source of these receptors: a woman between 45 and 65 years old with COVID-19, enrolled during active disease. Both conserved end residues are part of each CDR3. A D gene is named only where the DNA matches it firmly. Size is omitted from some rows. Given values are once, few, many or a class for expanded clones.

TRBV5-1,TRBJ2-7,TRBD1,-,TGCGCCAGCAGCTTGGGGACAGGGTACGAGCAGTACTTC,CASSLGTGYEQYF
TRBV18,TRBJ1-5,-,-,TGTGCCAGCTCACCCATGTCGGGGGGCGGTATGAGCAATCAGCCCCAGCATTTT,CASSPMSGGGMSNQPQHF
TRBV5-4,TRBJ2-3,TRBD1,-,TGTGCCAGCACCGACAGGGGGGTATTAGGTACGCAGTATTTT,CASTDRGVLGTQYF
TRBV5-6,TRBJ2-1,TRBD2,-,TGTGCCAGCGGCACTAGCGGGAGGGACATTAGCTCCTACAATGAGCAGTTCTTC,CASGTSGRDISSYNEQFF
TRBV7-3,TRBJ1-5,-,-,TGTGCCAGCAGCTCTCAGAGGTGGCAGCCCCAGCATTTT,CASSSQRWQPQHF
TRBV24-1,TRBJ2-6,-,-,TGTGCCACCAGTGGGCCAGGCCGCTCTGGGGCCAACGTCCTGACTTTC,CATSGPGRSGANVLTF
TRBV4-3,TRBJ2-7,-,-,TGCGCCAGCAGCCTTTGGGTTCATACCGGGCTAGCTCTTACTAGCTCCTACGAGCAGTACTTC,CASSLWVHTGLALTSSYEQYF
TRBV7-2,TRBJ2-7,-,-,TGTGCCAGCAGCGGAGTGGCGCCCTACGAGCAGTACTTC,CASSGVAPYEQYF
TRBV7-8,TRBJ1-6,-,once,TGTGCCAGCAGCTTAGCTAGAGGGAGGTCACCCCTCCACTTT,CASSLARGRSPLHF
TRBV3-1/TRBV3-2,TRBJ1-3,TRBD1,-,TGTGCCAGCAGCGGAGGGACAGGGGGCGGAGGACACACCATATATTTT,CASSGGTGGGGHTIYF
TRBV11-2,TRBJ2-7,TRBD2,few,TGTGCCAGCAGCCCCATTAGCGGGAACTACGAGCAGTACTTC,CASSPISGNYEQYF
TRBV12-5,TRBJ2-5,-,-,TGTGCTAGTGGACCCCCTGTGCGGGTAGAGACCCAGTACTTC,CASGPPVRVETQYF
TRBV5-1,TRBJ1-4,TRBD1,-,TGCGCCAGCAGCTGGATCTCCGGGACAGTTAATGAAAAACTGTTTTTT,CASSWISGTVNEKLFF
TRBV11-3,TRBJ1-2,-,-,TGTGCCAGCACGAACGTACAGGGAAGCGGCGGCTACACCTTC,CASTNVQGSGGYTF
TRBV30,TRBJ1-4,-,-,TGTGCCTGCCCCCAGGTCGGTTGGAATAATGAAAAACTGTTTTTT,CACPQVGWNNEKLFF
TRBV7-9,TRBJ1-4,-,-,TGTGCCAGCAGCCGGGAGATACTAAATGAAAAACTGTTTTTT,CASSREILNEKLFF
TRBV27,TRBJ2-1,TRBD2,-,TGTGCCAGCAGTTCGGCGGGGGACAATGAGCAGTTCTTC,CASSSAGDNEQFF
TRBV7-8,TRBJ1-2,-,-,TGTGCCAGCAGCGCAAGGGAATTCCCGGGAGGCTATGGCTACACCTTC,CASSAREFPGGYGYTF
TRBV7-2,TRBJ1-5,-,once,TGTGCCAGCAGCTTAGTGACAGGTGGTCAGCCCCAGCATTTT,CASSLVTGGQPQHF
TRBV11-2,TRBJ2-2,TRBD2,-,TGTGCCAGCAACCCGGGGGGAATCAGGGAAAGCACCGGGGAGCTGTTTTTT,CASNPGGIRESTGELFF
TRBV6-6,TRBJ1-1,-,-,TGTGCCAGCCACTCTACCCGGGGTACTGAAGCTTTCTTT,CASHSTRGTEAFF
TRBV6-1,TRBJ1-5,-,-,TGTGCCAGCAGTGAGCTGACTTATCAGCCCCAGCATTTT,CASSELTYQPQHF
TRBV5-6,TRBJ2-7,-,once,TGTGCCAGCAGCTCAACGTCTAACGAGCAGTACTTC,CASSSTSNEQYF
TRBV19,TRBJ2-2,-,-,TGTGCCAGTAGTATAGGAGGGACGAACACCGGGGAGCTGTTTTTT,CASSIGGTNTGELFF
TRBV6-1,TRBJ2-5,TRBD2,-,TGTGCCAGCGGGACTAGCGGGCGGCAGGGAGAGACCCAGTACTTC,CASGTSGRQGETQYF
TRBV27,TRBJ2-7,TRBD1,once,TGTGCCAGCAGTTTATCCCGACAGGGGATTGGGTCCTACGAGCAGTACTTC,CASSLSRQGIGSYEQYF
TRBV5-1,TRBJ1-4,TRBD1,-,TGCGCCAGCAGCTTGGAGGGACAGAGTATTGAAAAACTGTTTTTT,CASSLEGQSIEKLFF
TRBV4-1,TRBJ2-7,TRBD1,-,TGCGCCAGCAGCCAAGATCTCGAGGGGACAGGGTCCTACGAGCAGTACTTC,CASSQDLEGTGSYEQYF
TRBV27,TRBJ1-1,-,-,TGTGCCAGCAGTCTAAGACAGGTTACTGAAGCTTTCTTT,CASSLRQVTEAFF
TRBV5-1,TRBJ2-1,TRBD2,-,TGCGCCAGCAGCTTTCGACTAGCGGGAGTCGGTGAGCAGTTCTTC,CASSFRLAGVGEQFF
TRBV28,TRBJ1-5,-,-,TGTGCCAGCAGTTTATTCGGGTACCCGGGGGGAAGAATTGGGCCCCAGCATTTT,CASSLFGYPGGRIGPQHF
TRBV28,TRBJ2-7,TRBD2,-,TGTGCCAGCAGTATACTAGCGGAGGCCTCCTACGAGCAGTACTTC,CASSILAEASYEQYF
TRBV7-9,TRBJ2-7,TRBD2,-,TGTGCCAGCAGCGAAGGGACTAGCGGGAGAGACGAGCAGTACTTC,CASSEGTSGRDEQYF
TRBV19,TRBJ2-2,TRBD1,few,TGTGCCAGTAGGGACAGGGGGATTAGTACCGGGGAGCTGTTTTTT,CASRDRGISTGELFF
TRBV6-5,TRBJ1-5,-,-,TGTGCCAGCAGTTACACGGGAGTAGGGGATCAGCCCCAGCATTTT,CASSYTGVGDQPQHF
TRBV7-3,TRBJ2-2,TRBD2,-,TGTGCCAGCAGCTTACTAGCGGGAGGCGGGGAGCTGTTTTTT,CASSLLAGGGELFF
TRBV4-1,TRBJ2-3,TRBD2,-,TGCGCCAGCAGCCAAGACACTAGCGGGAGTCAGGCAGATACGCAGTATTTT,CASSQDTSGSQADTQYF
TRBV6-2/TRBV6-3,TRBJ1-3,-,-,TGTGCCAGCAGTTCCCCCAGAAGCTCTGGAAACACCATATATTTT,CASSSPRSSGNTIYF
TRBV7-3,TRBJ2-5,-,-,TGTGCCAGCAGCCCCTTCCGCGGGGAAGTGACCCAGTACTTC,CASSPFRGEVTQYF
TRBV5-1,TRBJ1-1,TRBD1,-,TGCGCCGTGCACCAGGGGGTCGGGGGCACTGAAGCTTTCTTT,CAVHQGVGGTEAFF
TRBV7-2,TRBJ2-5,TRBD2,-,TGTGCCAGCAGCTTAGCACCAACTAGCGGGAGGGCAAATTTGGAGACCCAGTACTTC,CASSLAPTSGRANLETQYF
TRBV18,TRBJ2-7,TRBD1,once,TGTGCCAGCTCTCCCGGGACAGGCTCCTACGAGCAGTACTTC,CASSPGTGSYEQYF
TRBV28,TRBJ1-3,-,-,TGTGCCAGCTTTCGGGGGGCTGGAAACACCATATATTTT,CASFRGAGNTIYF
TRBV29-1,TRBJ1-1,TRBD1,once,TGCAGCGTCCTAAGACAGGGACCCCTCATGAACACTGAAGCTTTCTTT,CSVLRQGPLMNTEAFF
TRBV6-5,TRBJ1-2,-,-,TGTGCCAGCAGAGGAACAGGGTCGGACTATGGCTACACCTTC,CASRGTGSDYGYTF